A selection of T cell receptor beta chains follows, all from one sample in a study of patients and donors after allogeneic stem cell transplantation. TCRdb processed the RT-PCR reads anew with MiXCR; each CDR3 protein has one entry. Of approximately 220,000 distinct CDR3 sequences listed, 35% to 45% are singletons. Sequencing was performed on blood, either unsorted or a sorted T cell fraction (not recorded which). The source is a human donor who was either an allogeneic HSCT recipient or a stem cell or donor lymphocyte infusion donor (not recorded which). It is not recorded whose cells these are; they may come from a transplant donor. The CDR3 runs from the conserved cysteine through the conserved F or W. Fields, in order: D gene, clone size, J gene, V gene, CDR3 protein, CDR3 DNA. The D gene is left open where the match is weak. Clone size is not always given. Where it is, it says once, few, many or a class for expanded clones.

. | . | TRBJ1-1 | TRBV10-3 | CAIQRQVNTEAFF | TGTGCCATCCAGCGACAGGTGAACACTGAAGCTTTCTTT
. | . | TRBJ1-5 | TRBV20-1 | CSAQGGAQPQHF | TGCAGTGCCCAAGGGGGGGCCCAGCCCCAGCATTTT
TRBD1 | . | TRBJ1-5 | TRBV20-1 | CSGGQGSNQPQHF | TGCAGTGGGGGACAGGGATCTAATCAGCCCCAGCATTTT
. | few | TRBJ2-1 | TRBV20-1 | CSARREGTLNEQFF | TGCAGTGCTAGAAGGGAGGGGACACTCAATGAGCAGTTCTTC
. | . | TRBJ2-7 | TRBV20-1 | CSAREPGPVVYEQYF | TGCAGTGCTAGAGAGCCGGGCCCCGTCGTCTACGAGCAGTACTTC
. | . | TRBJ1-5 | TRBV20-1 | CSARDLGKDQPQHF | TGCAGTGCTAGAGATTTGGGAAAGGATCAGCCCCAGCATTTT
. | many | TRBJ1-4 | TRBV4-2 | CASSQDGRVATNEKLFF | TGTGCCAGCAGCCAAGATGGCAGGGTGGCAACTAATGAAAAACTGTTTTTT
. | once | TRBJ2-7 | TRBV20-1 | CSARVGGRSPTNPYEQYF | TGCAGTGCTAGAGTTGGGGGGCGATCCCCCACAAACCCCTACGAGCAGTACTTC
TRBD1 | . | TRBJ1-2 | TRBV20-1 | CSAITGDRGPGYTF | TGCAGTGCTATTACGGGTGACAGGGGGCCTGGCTACACCTTC
. | few | TRBJ1-1 | TRBV4-2 | CASSQDPTLWGSDTEAFF | TGTGCCAGCAGCCAAGATCCCACACTTTGGGGGTCTGACACTGAAGCTTTCTTT
TRBD1 | . | TRBJ1-6 | TRBV27 | CASSLMTGTGGNSPLHF | TGTGCCAGCAGTTTAATGACCGGGACAGGGGGCAATTCACCCCTCCACTTT